This T cell receptor (beta chain) was captured in a study of Ad26.COV2.S vaccination and SARS-CoV-2 variants. Study summary: Donor was assigned to the Ad26.COV2.S arm of trial COV1001. Each vaccinee took Ad26.COV2.S intramuscularly, once or twice 56 days apart. The study, taken as a whole, reports: Participants given vaccine showed non-spike TCR breadth similar to that of placebo recipients.

Regarding this clone: Its cognate antigen is unknown.

Sample treatment: about 20 received Ad26.COV2.S at low or high dose, single or two shots; a few received placebo; per-sample allocation not given. Day 63 after the first injection of vaccine or placebo was the sampling time. This Boston cohort included adults aged 18-55 years. TCRdb keeps only in-frame clones here, not all; method: immunoSEQ multiplex PCR. The sample holds around 300,000 clones, approximately 86% seen once. The CDR3 length is 15 residues. The germline CDR1 and CDR2 sequences are KGHDR and SFDVKD. The V gene lost 3 bases and the J gene lost 0 bases, with 8 bases spanning the gap. The chain uses TRBV24-1 and TRBJ2-1; TRBD1 might be the D (5 bases). This receptor was taken from a person between 18 and 65 years old who received the Ad26.COV2.S COVID-19 vaccine or a placebo. This specimen was peripheral blood, taken in a trial of Ad26.COV2.S vaccine versus placebo. Written as DNA, the CDR3 is TGTGCCACCAGTGATGGGGCGTTCTCCTACAATGAGCAGTTCTTC. It yields the protein CATSDGAFSYNEQFF.